The T cell receptor (beta chain) under discussion was sequenced for a study of T cells after yellow fever vaccination. The CDR3 consists of 16 residues. Trimming took 6 bases from V and 2 from J; bases not matched to a gene: 9. Germline V gene lookup returns CDR1 SQVTM and CDR2 ANQGSEA. TCRdb called the 5' RACE reads again in MiXCR, with one record for every CDR3 protein. The repertoire has about 300,000 distinct CDR3 sequences, about 6.6% of them found once; the top ten carry roughly a sixth. There are a few counts of this clonotype. The source of this sequence is a man aged 18 to 35 who received the YFV17D yellow fever vaccine. The chain recombines TRBV29-1 with TRBJ2-3; 12 bases line up with TRBD2. The sample in question was PBMCs, obtained about 49 days after the first yellow fever vaccination. CDR3 residues: CSVLPGTSGSTDTQYF. The CDR3 DNA reads as TGCAGCGTGCTCCCGGGGACTAGCGGGTCCACAGATACGCAGTATTTT.